The 14 T cell receptor beta chains listed next were all sequenced from one sample in a study of blood T cell repertoires in COVID-19 (dated by TCRdb to about 2020). Libraries were made using the immunoSEQ multiplex PCR assay. TCRdb carries this immuneACCESS record with in-frame sequences only. Its versions omit some clonotypes, under half of them owing to an unresolved V gene in the studies checked, with the rest unexplained. The sample table holds about 97,000 clones, of which approximately 82% were seen once. Together, the top ten hold roughly a tenth of the sample. The specimen sequenced was peripheral blood. The receptors originated from a man between 65 and 85 years old with acute or convalescent COVID-19.

This chain connects TRBV14 to TRBJ2-3; tentatively, D is TRBD1 (6 bases). Trimming took 0 bases from V and 2 from J, leaving 21 bases between them. The CDR3 length is 19 residues. The germline V gene encodes CDR1 SGHDN and CDR2 FVKESK. Here the CDR3 DNA reads TGTGCCAGCAGCCAAGACTCTCTCCGGTTTCGACAGGCCACAGATACGCAGTATTTT. Protein: CASSQDSLRFRQATDTQYF.

This clone has a single count. This sequence joins TRBV7-3 and TRBJ2-1; TRBD1 matches 7 bases. Germline values: CDR1 SGHTA, CDR2 FQGTGA. This CDR3 region has 13 residues. Germline trimming cut 2 bases from V and 5 bases from J; bases unmatched to any gene: 0. The CDR3: CASSLDRDNEQFF. DNA of the CDR3: TGTGCCAGCAGCTTAGACAGGGACAATGAGCAGTTCTTC.

V is TRBV14 and J is TRBJ2-3; D might be TRBD2 (5 bases). This CDR3 spans 16 amino acids. Germline V gives CDR1 SGHDN, CDR2 FVKESK. V was pared by 2 bases and J by 0 bases, with 12 bases between. CDR3 DNA sequence: TGTGCCAGCAGCCAAAGGCCGGGGTCCAGCACAGATACGCAGTATTTT. Translation gives CASSQRPGSSTDTQYF.

This chain uses TRBV7-6 with TRBJ2-1; TRBD1 matches 9 bases. CDR1 and CDR2 (germline): SGHVS, FNYEAQ. The CDR3 contains 15 residues. J was trimmed by 5 bases and V by 2 bases; bases with no gene match: 4. CDR3 nucleotide sequence: TGTGCCAGCAGCTTATGGACAGGGGCAAACAATGAGCAGTTCTTC. Amino acid sequence: CASSLWTGANNEQFF.

This chain uses TRBV5-6 with TRBJ1-6, with D unresolved. Trimming took 2 bases from V and 4 from J, leaving 7 bases between them. The CDR3 extends over 14 amino acids. From germline, CDR1 is SGHDT and CDR2 YYEEEE. The CDR3 here is CASSLAGYNSPLHF. CDR3 DNA sequence: TGTGCCAGCAGCTTAGCGGGATATAATTCACCCCTCCACTTT.

The rearrangement links TRBV30 to TRBJ1-3; D gene ambiguous. This CDR3 is 13 amino acids long. Germline V gene sequence: CDR1 GTSNPN, CDR2 SVGIG (reference sequence). V was pared by 4 bases and J by 0 bases, with 7 bases between. In nucleotides, the CDR3 is TGTGCCTGGACTGGGCCCTCTGGAAACACCATATATTTT. Its translation is CAWTGPSGNTIYF.

The chain carries TRBV5-1 and TRBJ2-7; TRBD1 aligns across 8 bases. The CDR3 loop spans 14 amino acids. Per germline, CDR1 SGHRS and CDR2 YFSETQ. Trimming at V came to 4 bases and at J to 3 bases, leaving 6 bases not matched to a gene. The CDR3 sequence is CASSPRQGNYEQYF. The DNA of the CDR3 is TGCGCCAGCAGCCCGCGACAGGGGAACTACGAGCAGTACTTC.

The gene calls are TRBV29-1 and TRBJ1-6; 7 bases agree with TRBD1. The CDR3 contains 13 residues. Germline CDR1 SQVTM, CDR2 ANQGSEA. V shed 5 bases and J 10 bases; nucleotides not matched to a gene: 8. The CDR3 is CSVTTGTNSPLHF. Written as DNA, the CDR3 is TGCAGCGTTACGACAGGGACAAACTCACCCCTCCACTTT.

This clone was seen at least ten times. The rearrangement joins TRBV7-6 to TRBJ2-7, with TRBD1 matching 10 bases. In germline, CDR1 is SGHVS, CDR2 FNYEAQ. The junction had 8 bases not matched to a gene; V was cut back by 5 bases and J by 4 bases. The CDR3 extends over 15 amino acids. In DNA form, the CDR3 reads TGTGCCAGCAGCCTCACGACAGGGGGCGATTACGAGCAGTACTTC. Protein sequence: CASSLTTGGDYEQYF. Drawing the rest from reference TRBV7-6 and TRBJ2-7, the complete variable domain is GAGVSQSPRYKVTKRGQDVALRCDPISGHVSLYWYRQALGQGPEFLTYFNYEAQQDKSGLPNDRFSAERPEGSISTLTIQRTEQRDSAMYRCASSLTTGGDYEQYFGPGTRLTVT.

CDR3 residues: CASSGGGLAGVNTGELFF. DNA of the CDR3: TGTGCCAGTAGTGGGGGGGGACTAGCGGGAGTTAACACCGGGGAGCTGTTTTTT. This chain connects TRBV19 to TRBJ2-2, with 14 bases matching TRBD2. With 5 bases clipped from V and 2 bases from J, the junction kept 7 bases outside the gene matches. CDR1 is LNHDA and CDR2 is SQIVND in the germline V gene (reference sequence). CDR3 size: 18 residues. The variable domain in full, completed from reference TRBV19 and TRBJ2-2, reads DGGITQSPKYLFRKEGQNVTLSCEQNLNHDAMYWYRQDPGQGLRLIYYSQIVNDFQKGDIAEGYSVSREKKESFPLTVTSAQKNPTAFYLCASSGGGLAGVNTGELFFGEGSRLTVL.

The chain combines TRBV6-6 with TRBJ1-4; maybe TRBD1 (5 bases). This CDR3 contains 13 residues. Trimming stripped 0 bases from V and 8 bases from J, with 7 bases between. Germline assignment: CDR1 MNHNY and CDR2 SVGAGI (reference sequence). The CDR3 DNA is TGTGCCAGCAGTTACTCTGGGGGGGAAAAACTGTTTTTT. It encodes CASSYSGGEKLFF.

The V and J genes are TRBV18 and TRBJ1-2; 8 nucleotides line up with TRBD1. V was clipped by 3 bases and J by 6 bases; unmatched bases: 3. Looked up from germline, CDR1 is KGHSH and CDR2 is LQKENI. CDR3 size: 13 residues. For the CDR3, the DNA is TGTGCCAGCTCACCGGGGGACAGGCATGGCTACACCTTC. It translates to CASSPGDRHGYTF.

On this clone itself: Additional DNA sequences in this sample encode the identical CDR3. The V gene is TRBV18, the J gene TRBJ1-5; D remains unclear. Germline assignment: CDR1 KGHSH and CDR2 LQKENI. Trimming cost V 2 bases and J 1 base, with 9 bases left between them. The CDR3 sequence is 15 residues long. CDR3 DNA: TGTGCCAGCTCACCAGGAGGATCGAGCAATCAGCCCCAGCATTTT. It encodes CASSPGGSSNQPQHF.

The CDR3 nucleotides are TGTGCCAGCAGCGCCTGGGGAGGGGGGAATGAGCAGTTCTTC. Its translation: CASSAWGGGNEQFF. The chain couples TRBV9 to TRBJ2-1, with a tentative D call TRBD2 (7 bases). The CDR3 sequence is 14 residues long. V shed 3 bases and J shed 7 bases, with 14 bases lying between them. CDR1 is SGDLS and CDR2 is YYNGEE in the germline V gene.